These 7 T cell receptor beta chains were all obtained from the same sample, sequenced in a study of blood T cell repertoires in COVID-19. Profiling relied on immunoSEQ multiplex PCR, and the TCRdb table lists in-frame clones only, not all of them. This table holds 90,000 to 120,000 clones, about 80% found once. Specimen: peripheral blood. These receptors came from a woman at least 80 years old with active or convalescent COVID-19.

J is TRBJ1-4 and V is TRBV5-1; 9 bases fit TRBD1. J lost 7 bases, V lost 1 base, and 2 bases had no gene match. Germline V lookup: CDR1 SGHRS, CDR2 YFSETQ. This CDR3 comprises 14 residues. The CDR3 loop is CASSLRDRVEKLFF. DNA for the CDR3: TGCGCCAGCAGCTTGCGGGACAGGGTTGAAAAACTGTTTTTT.

The rearrangement links TRBV28 to TRBJ1-1; TRBD1 might be the D (5 bases). The V end was cut by 3 bases, the J end by 8 bases, with 10 bases between. Germline V gene lookup returns CDR1 MDHEN and CDR2 SYDVKM. This CDR3 contains 12 residues. The CDR3 loop is CASSFRGGEAFF. The CDR3 DNA follows: TGTGCCAGCAGTTTCCGGGGGGGAGAAGCTTTCTTT. Using reference TRBV28 and TRBJ1-1 for the parts outside the CDR3, the full variable domain is DVKVTQSSRYLVKRTGEKVFLECVQDMDHENMFWYRQDPGLGLRLIYFSYDVKMKEKGDIPEGYSVSREKKERFSLILESASTNQTSMYLCASSFRGGEAFFGQGTRLTVV.

This chain uses TRBV2 with TRBJ1-5; possibly TRBD1 for D (5 bases). Germline CDR1 and CDR2: SNHLY and FYNNEI. V dropped 4 bases and J dropped 7 bases, with 8 bases sitting between them. This CDR3 is built from 12 residues. DNA of the CDR3: TGTGCCAGCAGTGGGACATCCCAGCCCCAGCATTTT. It translates to CASSGTSQPQHF.

The rearrangement joins TRBV9 to TRBJ2-5; 7 nucleotides line up with TRBD1. Germline V lookup: CDR1 SGDLS, CDR2 YYNGEE. V lost 0 bases and J lost 1; bases outside the gene matches: 6. The CDR3 loop spans 16 amino acids. For the CDR3, the DNA is TGTGCCAGCAGCGTAGGACAGGGTGGGGGCCAAGAGACCCAGTACTTC. This encodes CASSVGQGGGQETQYF.

The chain recombines TRBV5-1 with TRBJ1-1; possibly TRBD1 for D (5 bases). The V end was cut by 0 bases, the J end by 6 bases, with 15 bases between. Germline CDR1 is SGHRS and CDR2 is YFSETQ. This CDR3 is 15 amino acids long. The CDR3 DNA sequence: TGCGCCAGCAGCTTGGAAAGGGGCGGGGGTGCTGAAGCTTTCTTT. Encoded protein: CASSLERGGGAEAFF.

For this clone: Its ends do not fully match the called genes, so a read error is possible. The rearrangement joins TRBV7-2 to TRBJ2-1; TRBD2 matches at 10 bases. The CDR3 has 15 amino acids. Germline V gene sequence: CDR1 SGHTA, CDR2 FQGNSA. CDR3 in DNA: TGTGCCAGCAGCCTAGCGGGAGTCAGCGACAATGAGCAGTTCTTC. Encoded protein: CASSLAGVSDNEQFF.

The rearrangement joins TRBV6-5 to TRBJ2-1; 8 bases are shared with TRBD2. CDR3 length equals 16 residues. J lost 4 bases, V lost 0 bases, and 5 bases had no gene match. Per the germline V gene, CDR1 is MNHEY and CDR2 is SVGAGI. The CDR3 protein is CASSYSATSGYNEQFF. The CDR3 DNA is TGTGCCAGCAGTTACTCTGCCACTAGCGGATACAATGAGCAGTTCTTC.